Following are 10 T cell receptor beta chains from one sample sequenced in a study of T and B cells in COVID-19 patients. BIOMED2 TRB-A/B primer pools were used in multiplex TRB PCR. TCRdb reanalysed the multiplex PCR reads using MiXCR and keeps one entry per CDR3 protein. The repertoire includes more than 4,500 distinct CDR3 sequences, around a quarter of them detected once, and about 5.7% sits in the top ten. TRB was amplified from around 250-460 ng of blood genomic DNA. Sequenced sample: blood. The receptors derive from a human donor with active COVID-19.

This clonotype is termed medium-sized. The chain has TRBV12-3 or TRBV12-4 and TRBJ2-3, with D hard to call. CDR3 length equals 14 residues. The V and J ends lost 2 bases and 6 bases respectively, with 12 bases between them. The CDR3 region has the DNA TGTGCCAGCAGTTTACGGTCGGGTGCGGATACGCAGTATTTT. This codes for CASSLRSGADTQYF.

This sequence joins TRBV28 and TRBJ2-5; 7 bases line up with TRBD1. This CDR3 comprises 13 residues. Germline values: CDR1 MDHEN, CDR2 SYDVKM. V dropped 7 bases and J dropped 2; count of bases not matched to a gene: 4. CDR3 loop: CASTGQDQETQYF. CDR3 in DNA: TGTGCCAGCACTGGACAGGATCAAGAGACCCAGTACTTC.

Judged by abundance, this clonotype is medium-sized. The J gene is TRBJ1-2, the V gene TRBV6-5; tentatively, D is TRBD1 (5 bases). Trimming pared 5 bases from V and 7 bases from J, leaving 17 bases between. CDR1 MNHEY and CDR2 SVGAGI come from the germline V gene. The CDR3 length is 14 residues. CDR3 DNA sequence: TGTGCCAGCAGTCAGAACGAGGGGCGAAGTGGCTACACCTTC. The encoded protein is CASSQNEGRSGYTF.

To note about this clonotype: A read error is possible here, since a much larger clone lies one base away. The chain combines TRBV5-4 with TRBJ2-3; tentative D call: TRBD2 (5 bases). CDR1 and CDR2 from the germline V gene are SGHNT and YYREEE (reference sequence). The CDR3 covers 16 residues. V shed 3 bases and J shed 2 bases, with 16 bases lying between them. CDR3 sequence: CASSSLEGVVTDTQYF. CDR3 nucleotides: TGTGCCAGCAGCTCCCTAGAGGGAGTCGTCACAGATACGCAGTATTTT.

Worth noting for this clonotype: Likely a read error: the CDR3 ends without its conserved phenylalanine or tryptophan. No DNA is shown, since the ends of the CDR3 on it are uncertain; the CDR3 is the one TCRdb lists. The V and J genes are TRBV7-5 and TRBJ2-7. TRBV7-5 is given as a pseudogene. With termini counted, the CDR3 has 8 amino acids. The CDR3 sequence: CISVPVVD.

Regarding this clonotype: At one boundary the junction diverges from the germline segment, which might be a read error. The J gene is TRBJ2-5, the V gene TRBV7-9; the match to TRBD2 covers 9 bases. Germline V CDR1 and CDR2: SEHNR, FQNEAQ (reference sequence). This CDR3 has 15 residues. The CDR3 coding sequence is TGTGCCAGCAGCCTAGCGGGAACCTCGGGTGGGACCCAGTACTTC. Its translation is CASSLAGTSGGTQYF.

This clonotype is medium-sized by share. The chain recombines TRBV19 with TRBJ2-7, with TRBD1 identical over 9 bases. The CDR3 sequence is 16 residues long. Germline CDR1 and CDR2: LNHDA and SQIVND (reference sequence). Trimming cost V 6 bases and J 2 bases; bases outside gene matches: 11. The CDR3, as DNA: TGTGCCAGTAGCCTACCCGGACAGGGGTCCCCCTACGAGCAGTACTTC. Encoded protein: CASSLPGQGSPYEQYF.

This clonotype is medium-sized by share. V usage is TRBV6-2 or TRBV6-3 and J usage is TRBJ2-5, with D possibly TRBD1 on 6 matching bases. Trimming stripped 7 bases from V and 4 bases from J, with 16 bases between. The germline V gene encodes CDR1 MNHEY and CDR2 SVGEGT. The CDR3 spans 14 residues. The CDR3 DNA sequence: TGTGCCAGCATCCCTACAGGGCGCGGAGAGACCCAGTACTTC. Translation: CASIPTGRGETQYF.

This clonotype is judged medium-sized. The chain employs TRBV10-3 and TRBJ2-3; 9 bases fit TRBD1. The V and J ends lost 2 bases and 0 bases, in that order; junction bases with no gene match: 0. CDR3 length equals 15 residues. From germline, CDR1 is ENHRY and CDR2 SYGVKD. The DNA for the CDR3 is TGTGCCATCAGTGAGGGACAGGGGAGCACAGATACGCAGTATTTT. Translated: CAISEGQGSTDTQYF.

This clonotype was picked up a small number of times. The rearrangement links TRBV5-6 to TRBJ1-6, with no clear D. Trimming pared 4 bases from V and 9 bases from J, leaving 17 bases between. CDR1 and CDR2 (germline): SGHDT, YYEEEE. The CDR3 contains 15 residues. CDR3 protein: CASSPGGPSSSPLHF. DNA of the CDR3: TGTGCCAGCAGCCCCGGAGGTCCAAGTTCTTCACCCCTCCACTTT.